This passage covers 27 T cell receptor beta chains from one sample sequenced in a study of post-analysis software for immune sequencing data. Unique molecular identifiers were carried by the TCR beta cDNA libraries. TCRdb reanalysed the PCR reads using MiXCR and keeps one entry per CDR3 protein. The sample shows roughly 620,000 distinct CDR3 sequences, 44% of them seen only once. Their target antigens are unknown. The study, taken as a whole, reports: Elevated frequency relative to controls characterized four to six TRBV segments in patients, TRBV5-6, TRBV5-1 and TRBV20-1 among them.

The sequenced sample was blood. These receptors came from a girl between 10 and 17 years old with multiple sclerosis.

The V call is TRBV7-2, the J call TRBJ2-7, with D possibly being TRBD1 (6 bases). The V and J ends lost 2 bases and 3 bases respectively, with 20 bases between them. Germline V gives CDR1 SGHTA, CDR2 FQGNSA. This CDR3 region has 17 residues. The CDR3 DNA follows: TGTGCCAGCAGCTTATCAGGACAGAGAGTCGTCGGCTACGAGCAGTACTTC. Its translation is CASSLSGQRVVGYEQYF. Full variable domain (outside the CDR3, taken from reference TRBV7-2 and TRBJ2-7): GAGVSQSPSNKVTEKGKDVELRCDPISGHTALYWYRQSLGQGLEFLIYFQGNSAPDKSGLPSDRFSAERTGGSVSTLTIQRTQQEDSAVYLCASSLSGQRVVGYEQYFGPGTRLTVT.

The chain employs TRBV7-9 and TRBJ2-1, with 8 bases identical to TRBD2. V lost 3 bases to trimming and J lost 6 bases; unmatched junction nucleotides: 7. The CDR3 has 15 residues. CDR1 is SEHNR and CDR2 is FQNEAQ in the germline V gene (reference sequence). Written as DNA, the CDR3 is TGTGCCAGCAGCTTGGGTAGCGGGGTATTCAATGAGCAGTTCTTC. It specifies CASSLGSGVFNEQFF.

CDR3 region: CASSSSGTSSYEQYF. The DNA for the CDR3 is TGTGCCAGCAGCTCGAGTGGGACTAGCTCCTACGAGCAGTACTTC. The J gene is TRBJ2-7, the V gene TRBV7-2; 8 nucleotides agree with TRBD2. The V gene end was trimmed by 4 bases and the J gene end by 0 bases; junction bases not matched to a gene: 5. From germline, CDR1 is SGHTA and CDR2 FQGNSA. The CDR3 length is 15 residues.

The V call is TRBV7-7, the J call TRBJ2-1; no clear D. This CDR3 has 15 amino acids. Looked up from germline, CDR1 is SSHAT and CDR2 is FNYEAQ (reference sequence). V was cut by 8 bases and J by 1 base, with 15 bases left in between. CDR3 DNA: TGTGCCAGCGGCAAGCTTAAGGGATCCTACAATGAGCAGTTCTTC. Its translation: CASGKLKGSYNEQFF.

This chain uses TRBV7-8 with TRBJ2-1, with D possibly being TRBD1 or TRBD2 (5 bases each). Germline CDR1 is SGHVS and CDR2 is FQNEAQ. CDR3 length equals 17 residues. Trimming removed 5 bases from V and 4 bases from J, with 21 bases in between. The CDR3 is CASSRVLWGKGYNEQFF. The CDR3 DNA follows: TGTGCCAGCAGCCGCGTCCTCTGGGGGAAGGGATACAATGAGCAGTTCTTC.

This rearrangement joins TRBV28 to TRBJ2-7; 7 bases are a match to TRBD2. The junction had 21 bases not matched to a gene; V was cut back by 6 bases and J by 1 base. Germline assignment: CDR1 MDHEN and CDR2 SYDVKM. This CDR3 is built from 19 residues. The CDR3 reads CASSRLRGRAFRPSYEQYF. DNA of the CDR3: TGTGCCAGCAGCCGTCTACGAGGGAGGGCCTTTCGCCCGTCCTACGAGCAGTACTTC.

The CDR3 region is CASRPGTSGWDRQETQYF. The CDR3 DNA follows: TGTGCCAGCAGACCAGGGACTTCGGGTTGGGACCGTCAAGAGACCCAGTACTTC. The chain joins TRBV7-9 to TRBJ2-5; weak D call: TRBD2 (6 bases). The V end lost 6 bases, the J end lost 2 bases, and 25 bases lay between the germline ends. Germline lookup yields CDR1 SEHNR and CDR2 FQNEAQ (reference sequence). This CDR3 has 18 amino acids.

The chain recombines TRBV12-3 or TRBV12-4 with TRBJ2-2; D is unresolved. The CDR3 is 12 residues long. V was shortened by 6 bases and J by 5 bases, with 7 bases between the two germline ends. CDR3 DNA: TGTGCCAGCAGCTATACAACCGGGGAGCTGTTTTTT. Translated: CASSYTTGELFF.

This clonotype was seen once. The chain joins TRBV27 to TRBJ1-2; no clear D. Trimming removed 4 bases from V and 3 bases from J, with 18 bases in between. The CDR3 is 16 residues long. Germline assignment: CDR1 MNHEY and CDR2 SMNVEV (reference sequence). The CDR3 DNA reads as TGTGCCAGCAGTTCCGCATCTAGGGCTGGGGACTATGGCTACACCTTC. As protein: CASSSASRAGDYGYTF.

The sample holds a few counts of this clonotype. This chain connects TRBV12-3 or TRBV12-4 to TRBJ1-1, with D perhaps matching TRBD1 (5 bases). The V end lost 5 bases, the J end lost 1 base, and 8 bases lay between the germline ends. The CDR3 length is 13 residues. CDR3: CASSTRENTEAFF. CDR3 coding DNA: TGTGCCAGCAGTACCAGGGAGAACACTGAAGCTTTCTTT.

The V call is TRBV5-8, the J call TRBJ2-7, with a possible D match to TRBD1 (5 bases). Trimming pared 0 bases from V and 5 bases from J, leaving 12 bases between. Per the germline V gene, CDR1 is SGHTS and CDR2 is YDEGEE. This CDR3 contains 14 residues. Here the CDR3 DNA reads TGTGCCAGCAGCTTGGCAACAGGATACCACGAGCAGTACTTC. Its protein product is CASSLATGYHEQYF. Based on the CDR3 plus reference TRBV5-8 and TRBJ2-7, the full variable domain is EAGVTQSPTHLIKTRGQQATLRCSPISGHTSVYWYQQALGLGLQFLLWYDEGEERNRGNFPPRFSGRQFPNYSSELNVNALELEDSALYLCASSLATGYHEQYFGPGTRLTVT.

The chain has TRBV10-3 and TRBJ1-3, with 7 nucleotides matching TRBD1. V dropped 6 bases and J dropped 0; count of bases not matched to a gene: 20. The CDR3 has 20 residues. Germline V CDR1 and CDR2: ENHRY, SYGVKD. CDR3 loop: CAIRAALEGAAVSSGNTIYF. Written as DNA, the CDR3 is TGTGCCATCAGGGCTGCACTTGAGGGGGCTGCGGTGAGCTCTGGAAACACCATATATTTT.

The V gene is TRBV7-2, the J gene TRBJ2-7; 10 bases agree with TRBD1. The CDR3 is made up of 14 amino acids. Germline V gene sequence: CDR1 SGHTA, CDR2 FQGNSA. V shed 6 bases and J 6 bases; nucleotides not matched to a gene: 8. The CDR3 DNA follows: TGTGCCAGCAGATTCCCGGGACAGGGGACCGAGCAGTACTTC. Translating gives CASRFPGQGTEQYF. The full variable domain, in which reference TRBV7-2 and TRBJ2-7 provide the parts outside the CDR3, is GAGVSQSPSNKVTEKGKDVELRCDPISGHTALYWYRQSLGQGLEFLIYFQGNSAPDKSGLPSDRFSAERTGGSVSTLTIQRTQQEDSAVYLCASRFPGQGTEQYFGPGTRLTVT.

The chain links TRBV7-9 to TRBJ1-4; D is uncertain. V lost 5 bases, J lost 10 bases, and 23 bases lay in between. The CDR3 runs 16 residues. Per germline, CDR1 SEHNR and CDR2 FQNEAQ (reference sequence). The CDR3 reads CASSPPPAGRIPKLFF. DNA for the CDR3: TGTGCCAGCAGCCCTCCCCCGGCAGGCCGGATCCCAAAACTGTTTTTT.

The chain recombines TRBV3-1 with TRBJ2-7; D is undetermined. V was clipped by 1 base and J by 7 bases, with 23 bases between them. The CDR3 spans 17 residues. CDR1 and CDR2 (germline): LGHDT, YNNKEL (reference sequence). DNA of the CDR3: TGTGCCAGCAGCCAAGTCGTTCGCCTCCGCCCCAACAATGAGCAGTACTTC. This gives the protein CASSQVVRLRPNNEQYF.

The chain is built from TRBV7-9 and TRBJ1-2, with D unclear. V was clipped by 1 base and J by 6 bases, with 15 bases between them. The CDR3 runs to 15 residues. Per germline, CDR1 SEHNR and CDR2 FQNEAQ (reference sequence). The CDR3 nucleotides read TGTGCCAGCAGCTTAGGCTGGGTCACGCCGGATGGCTACACCTTC. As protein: CASSLGWVTPDGYTF. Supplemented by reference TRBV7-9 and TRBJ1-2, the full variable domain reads DTGVSQNPRHKITKRGQNVTFRCDPISEHNRLYWYRQTLGQGPEFLTYFQNEAQLEKSRLLSDRFSAERPKGSFSTLEIQRTEQGDSAMYLCASSLGWVTPDGYTFGSGTRLTVV.

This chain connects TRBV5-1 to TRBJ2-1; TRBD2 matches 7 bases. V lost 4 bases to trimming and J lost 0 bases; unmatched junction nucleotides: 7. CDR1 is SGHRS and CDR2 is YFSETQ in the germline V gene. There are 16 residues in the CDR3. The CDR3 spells CASSRSGGSSYNEQFF. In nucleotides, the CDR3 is TGCGCCAGCAGCCGGAGCGGCGGGAGCTCCTACAATGAGCAGTTCTTC.

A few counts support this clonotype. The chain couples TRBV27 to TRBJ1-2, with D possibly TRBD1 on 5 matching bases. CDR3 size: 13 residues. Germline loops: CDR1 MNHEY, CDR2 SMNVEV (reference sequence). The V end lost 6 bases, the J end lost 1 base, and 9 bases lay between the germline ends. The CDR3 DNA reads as TGTGCCAGCAGGGACAATTATAACTATGGCTACACCTTC. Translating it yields CASRDNYNYGYTF.

The CDR3 DNA is TGTGCCAGCAGCTTGGATTATCAGGGCAACGAGCAGTACTTC. Encoded protein: CASSLDYQGNEQYF. V is TRBV5-6 and J is TRBJ2-7; possibly TRBD1 for D (5 bases). V dropped 0 bases and J dropped 5 bases, with 12 bases sitting between them. The V gene's germline CDR1 is SGHDT and CDR2 YYEEEE. The CDR3 has 14 amino acids.

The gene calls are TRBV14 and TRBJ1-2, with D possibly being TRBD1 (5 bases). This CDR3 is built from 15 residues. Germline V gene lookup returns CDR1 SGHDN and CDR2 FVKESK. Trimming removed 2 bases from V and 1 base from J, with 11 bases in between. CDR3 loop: CASSQHGTDNYGYTF. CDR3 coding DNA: TGTGCCAGCAGCCAACATGGGACGGATAACTATGGCTACACCTTC.

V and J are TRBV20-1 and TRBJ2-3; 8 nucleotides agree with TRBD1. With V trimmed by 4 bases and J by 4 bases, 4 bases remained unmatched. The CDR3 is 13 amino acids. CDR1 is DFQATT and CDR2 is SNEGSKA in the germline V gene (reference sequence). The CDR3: CSATGQGPDTQYF. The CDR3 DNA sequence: TGCAGTGCTACCGGACAGGGCCCAGATACGCAGTATTTT.

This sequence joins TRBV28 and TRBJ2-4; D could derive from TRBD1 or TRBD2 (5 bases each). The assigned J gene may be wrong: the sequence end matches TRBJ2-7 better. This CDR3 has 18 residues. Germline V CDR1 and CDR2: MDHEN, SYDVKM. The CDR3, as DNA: TGTGCCAGCCTCCCCGGGGCGCGAGAAACACGGACCGCCTACGAGCAGTACTTC. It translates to CASLPGARETRTAYEQYF.

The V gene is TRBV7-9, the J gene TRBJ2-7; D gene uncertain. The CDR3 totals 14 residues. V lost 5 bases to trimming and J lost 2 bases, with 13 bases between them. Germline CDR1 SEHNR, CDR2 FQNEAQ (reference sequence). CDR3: CASSRHVTPYEQYF. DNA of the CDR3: TGTGCCAGCAGCCGTCACGTGACTCCCTACGAGCAGTACTTC.

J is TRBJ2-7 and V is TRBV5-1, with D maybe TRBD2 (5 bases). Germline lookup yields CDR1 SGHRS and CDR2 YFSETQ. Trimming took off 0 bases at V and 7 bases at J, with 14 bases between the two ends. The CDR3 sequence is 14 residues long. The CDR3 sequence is CASSLEAHPGEQYF. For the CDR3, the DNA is TGCGCCAGCAGCTTGGAGGCCCACCCGGGGGAGCAGTACTTC.

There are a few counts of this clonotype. CDR3 sequence reads: CSVSRDTSTEAFF. The CDR3 nucleotides read TGCAGCGTGAGCCGGGACACTAGCACTGAAGCTTTCTTT. The J gene is TRBJ1-1, the V gene TRBV29-1; a possible D gene is TRBD1 (6 bases). CDR1 is SQVTM and CDR2 is ANQGSEA in the germline V gene. The CDR3 sequence is 13 residues long. V lost 6 bases and J lost 4, with 15 bases in between.

CDR3 bases: TGCAGCGTGGATAGCGGGAGCCCTCCCTACGAGCAGTACTTC. It specifies CSVDSGSPPYEQYF. The chain combines TRBV29-1 with TRBJ2-7, with 9 bases matching TRBD2. Germline lookup yields CDR1 SQVTM and CDR2 ANQGSEA. CDR3 length: 14 amino acids. The ends lost 6 bases at V and 2 bases at J; junction bases unmatched: 8.

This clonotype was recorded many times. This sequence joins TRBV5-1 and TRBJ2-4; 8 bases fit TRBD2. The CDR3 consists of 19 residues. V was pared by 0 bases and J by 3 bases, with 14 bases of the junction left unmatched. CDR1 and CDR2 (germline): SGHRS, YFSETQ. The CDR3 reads CASSLGGTSYASVKNIQYF. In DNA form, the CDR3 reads TGCGCCAGCAGCTTGGGGGGGACTAGTTACGCCTCGGTCAAAAACATTCAGTACTTC.